These 21 T cell receptor beta chains were all obtained from the same sample, sequenced in a study of blood T cell repertoires in COVID-19. TCRdb's table, derived via immunoSEQ multiplex PCR, lists solely in-frame clones and lacks some. The sample lists roughly 340,000 clones, under 95% occurring once. Material for sequencing was peripheral blood. The origin of the receptors is a woman younger than 35 who had recovered from COVID-19.

The chain has TRBV4-1 and TRBJ1-1, with a possible D match to TRBD1 (5 bases). From germline, CDR1 is MGHRA and CDR2 YSYEKL. The CDR3 is 15 amino acids. Trimming stripped 3 bases from V and 0 bases from J, with 11 bases between. CDR3: CASSQEGLMNTEAFF. CDR3 nucleotide sequence: TGCGCCAGCAGCCAGGAGGGACTGATGAACACTGAAGCTTTCTTT.

This chain connects TRBV9 to TRBJ2-3; no clear D. The CDR3 covers 12 residues. The V gene lost 1 base and the J gene lost 6 bases, with 6 bases spanning the gap. CDR1 and CDR2 from the germline V gene are SGDLS and YYNGEE. As DNA, the CDR3 is TGTGCCAGCAGCGTATTGAGGGATACGCAGTATTTT. Translation gives CASSVLRDTQYF.

The rearrangement links TRBV7-2 to TRBJ2-1; 14 bases match TRBD2. Trimming cost V 3 bases and J 8 bases; bases outside gene matches: 3. The CDR3 totals 15 residues. Per the germline V gene, CDR1 is SGHTA and CDR2 is FQGNSA. CDR3 in DNA: TGTGCCAGCAGCTTCGGGACTAGCGGGAGCGATGAGCAGTTCTTC. It yields the protein CASSFGTSGSDEQFF.

CDR3 sequence (DNA): TGCGCCAGCAGCCAGGGGGGACAGGGTTTGGATACGCAGTATTTT. It is translated as CASSQGGQGLDTQYF. This chain joins TRBV4-3 and TRBJ2-3; 9 nucleotides align to TRBD1. Germline V gene sequence: CDR1 LGHNA, CDR2 YSLEER. V was clipped by 3 bases and J by 6 bases; unmatched bases: 7. The CDR3 totals 15 residues.

CDR3 sequence (DNA): TGTGCCAGCTCCCCTTCTCACCAAGAGACCCAGTACTTC. Translation: CASSPSHQETQYF. The V and J genes are TRBV18 and TRBJ2-5; D is ambiguous. V shed 6 bases and J shed 0 bases, with 8 bases lying between them. This CDR3 region has 13 residues. Germline V gene sequence: CDR1 KGHSH, CDR2 LQKENI.

The chain combines TRBV29-1 with TRBJ2-1; 12 bases are a match to TRBD2. Unmatched junction bases numbered 2, after V lost 4 bases and J lost 7 bases. Germline values: CDR1 SQVTM, CDR2 ANQGSEA. The CDR3 extends over 13 amino acids. The DNA of the CDR3 is TGCAGCGTTGGGGGGACTAGCGGGAATGAGCAGTTCTTC. It translates to CSVGGTSGNEQFF.

The chain recombines TRBV9 with TRBJ2-3; D unclear. The CDR3 has 14 residues. Germline V gives CDR1 SGDLS, CDR2 YYNGEE. V was shortened by 0 bases and J by 4 bases, with 9 bases between the two germline ends. CDR3 residues: CASSVAGLADTQYF. CDR3 DNA sequence: TGTGCCAGCAGCGTAGCCGGGTTAGCAGATACGCAGTATTTT.

The chain combines TRBV14 with TRBJ2-3, with unresolved D. This CDR3 has 14 amino acids. The germline V and J ends were trimmed by 0 bases and 4 bases, with 8 bases remaining between them. The V gene's germline CDR1 is SGHDN and CDR2 FVKESK. The DNA for the CDR3 is TGTGCCAGCAGCCAAGAAGTTCAGGCAGATACGCAGTATTTT. Translated, it gives CASSQEVQADTQYF.

This clone occurred a few times. The chain carries TRBV7-2 and TRBJ2-1; D is possibly TRBD2 (6 bases). Trimming removed 5 bases at V and 5 bases at J, with 16 bases between. This CDR3 spans 15 amino acids. Germline values: CDR1 SGHTA, CDR2 FQGNSA. The CDR3 nucleotides read TGTGCCAGCAGCCCGGGACTCCCGGGCAACAATGAGCAGTTCTTC. It codes for CASSPGLPGNNEQFF.

J is TRBJ1-4 and V is TRBV4-3; D is uncertain. Germline V gene sequence: CDR1 LGHNA, CDR2 YSLEER. This CDR3 contains 14 residues. V shed 3 bases and J shed 8 bases, with 13 bases lying between them. The CDR3 nucleotides read TGCGCCAGCAGCCATTTGGATGGAGAGGAAAAACTGTTTTTT. It specifies CASSHLDGEEKLFF.

The chain links TRBV9 to TRBJ2-1; 8 bases map to TRBD2. J gave up 5 bases and V 1 base, and 5 bases lay outside the gene matches. The CDR3 is 15 amino acids. Per the germline V gene, CDR1 is SGDLS and CDR2 is YYNGEE. CDR3 in amino acids: CASSVSGSIHNEQFF. DNA for the CDR3: TGTGCCAGCAGCGTAAGCGGGAGTATCCACAATGAGCAGTTCTTC.

The chain recombines TRBV7-2 with TRBJ1-2; D may be TRBD1 (5 bases). The length of the CDR3 is 16 residues. The V end was cut by 2 bases, the J end by 8 bases, with 21 bases between. Germline V gives CDR1 SGHTA, CDR2 FQGNSA. The CDR3 loop reads CASSLPFDSFRLGYTF. CDR3 DNA: TGTGCCAGCAGCTTACCATTTGACAGCTTTCGCTTGGGCTACACCTTC.

The chain has TRBV6-1 and TRBJ2-7; 10 nucleotides match TRBD1. The CDR3 totals 14 residues. Germline V CDR1 and CDR2: MNHNS, SASEGT. The J segment lost 4 bases and the V segment lost 0 bases, leaving 0 bases of the junction unmatched. CDR3 amino acids: CASSEADRGYEQYV. CDR3 in DNA: TGTGCCAGCAGTGAAGCGGACAGGGGGTACGAGCAGTACGTC.

The rearrangement links TRBV24-1 to TRBJ2-5; the match to TRBD1 covers 8 bases. Germline lookup yields CDR1 KGHDR and CDR2 SFDVKD. The J segment lost 5 bases and the V segment lost 11 bases, leaving 15 bases of the junction unmatched. The CDR3 totals 15 residues. For the CDR3, the DNA is TGTGCCATCCAGTTTGGGCAGGGGGCTTTGGAGACCCAGTACTTC. Its protein product is CAIQFGQGALETQYF.

The chain recombines TRBV9 with TRBJ2-1; 7 bases align to TRBD2. V was clipped by 3 bases and J by 9 bases; unmatched bases: 12. In germline, CDR1 is SGDLS, CDR2 YYNGEE. This CDR3 is 15 amino acids long. The DNA for the CDR3 is TGTGCCAGCAGCGGCCCGGGACTACGATCGAGTGAGCAGTTCTTC. Residues: CASSGPGLRSSEQFF.

V and J are TRBV5-6 and TRBJ1-2, with TRBD1 as a possible D gene (5 bases). This CDR3 has 13 residues. CDR1 and CDR2 from the germline V gene are SGHDT and YYEEEE. With 0 bases removed from V and 4 bases from J, the gap between germline ends came to 7 bases. In DNA, the CDR3 is TGTGCCAGCAGCTTGGAGGGGCCCTATGGCTACACCTTC. This encodes CASSLEGPYGYTF.

J is TRBJ2-1 and V is TRBV11-2, with 8 positions matching TRBD1. Per germline, CDR1 SGHAT and CDR2 FQNNGV. V dropped 1 base and J dropped 8; count of bases not matched to a gene: 13. This CDR3 spans 17 amino acids. CDR3 sequence (DNA): TGTGCCAGCAGCTTAGGGGACAGGCGGCAATTTGGAGATGAGCAGTTCTTC. Translating it yields CASSLGDRRQFGDEQFF.

This clone was observed a handful of times. The chain joins TRBV6-2 or TRBV6-3 to TRBJ1-5; TRBD1 matches 10 bases. V was pared by 6 bases and J by 6 bases, with 8 bases of the junction left unmatched. CDR3 length: 15 amino acids. Germline CDR1 MNHEY, CDR2 SVGEGT. CDR3 in DNA: TGTGCCAGCAGGCCTGCGGGACAGGGGAGTCAGCCCCAGCATTTT. Translating gives CASRPAGQGSQPQHF.

This sequence joins TRBV7-2 and TRBJ1-6; possibly TRBD1 for D (5 bases). The CDR3 totals 15 residues. Germline CDR1 reads SGHTA; CDR2 reads FQGNSA. The V end lost 1 base, the J end lost 7 bases, and 11 bases lay between the germline ends. CDR3 protein: CASSLVPGVNSPLHF. As DNA, the CDR3 is TGTGCCAGCAGCTTAGTACCGGGGGTAAATTCACCCCTCCACTTT.

This clone was detected only once. This chain's CDR3 is CASRGTGQETQYF. The CDR3 DNA reads as TGTGCCAGCAGGGGGACAGGTCAAGAGACCCAGTACTTC. The J gene is TRBJ2-5, the V gene TRBV27; 8 bases match TRBD1. The junction had 2 bases not matched to a gene; V was cut back by 6 bases and J by 2 bases. The CDR3 runs 13 residues. Germline values: CDR1 MNHEY, CDR2 SMNVEV (reference sequence).

This chain links TRBV6-4 with TRBJ2-7; D perhaps matches TRBD2 (6 bases). Germline-derived CDR1 and CDR2 are MRHNA and SNTAGT. This CDR3 is built from 13 residues. V gave up 7 bases and J gave up 3 bases, with 13 bases separating them. The CDR3 is CASTSTSSYEQYV. DNA of the CDR3: TGTGCCAGCACGTCCACTAGCAGCTACGAGCAGTACGTC.